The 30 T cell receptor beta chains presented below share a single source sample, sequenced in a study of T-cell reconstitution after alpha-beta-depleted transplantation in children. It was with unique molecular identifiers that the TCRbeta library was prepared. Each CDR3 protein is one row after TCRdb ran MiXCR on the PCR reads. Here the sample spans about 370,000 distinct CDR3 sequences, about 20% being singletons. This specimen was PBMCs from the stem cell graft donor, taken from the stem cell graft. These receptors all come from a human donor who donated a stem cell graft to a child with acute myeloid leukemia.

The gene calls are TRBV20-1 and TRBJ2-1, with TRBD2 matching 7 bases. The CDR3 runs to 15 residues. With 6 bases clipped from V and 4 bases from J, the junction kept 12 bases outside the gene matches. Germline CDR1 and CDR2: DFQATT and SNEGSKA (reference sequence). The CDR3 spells CSATHKRDWYNEQFF. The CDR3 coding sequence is TGCAGTGCGACCCACAAGCGGGACTGGTACAATGAGCAGTTCTTC.

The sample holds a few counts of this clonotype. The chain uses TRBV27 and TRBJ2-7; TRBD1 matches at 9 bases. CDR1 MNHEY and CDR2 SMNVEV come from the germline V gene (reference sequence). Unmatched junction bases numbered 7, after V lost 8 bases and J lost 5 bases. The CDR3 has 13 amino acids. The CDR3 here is CASLNRDRDEQYF. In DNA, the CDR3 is TGTGCCAGCCTCAACCGGGACAGGGACGAGCAGTACTTC.

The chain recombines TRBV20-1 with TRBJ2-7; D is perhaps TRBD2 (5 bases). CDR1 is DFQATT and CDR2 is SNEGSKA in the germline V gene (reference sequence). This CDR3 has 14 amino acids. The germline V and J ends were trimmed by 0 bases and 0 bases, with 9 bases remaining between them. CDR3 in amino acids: CSARDVRASYEQYF. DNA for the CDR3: TGCAGTGCTAGAGATGTGCGGGCCTCCTACGAGCAGTACTTC.

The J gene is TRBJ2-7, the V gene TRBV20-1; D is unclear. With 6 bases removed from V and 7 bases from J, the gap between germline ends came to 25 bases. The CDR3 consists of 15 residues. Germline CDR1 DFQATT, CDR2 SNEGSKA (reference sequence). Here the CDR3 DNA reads TGCAGTGCCCCCAACTCGGGCGCGTCGCTCCGGGAGCAGTACTTC. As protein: CSAPNSGASLREQYF.

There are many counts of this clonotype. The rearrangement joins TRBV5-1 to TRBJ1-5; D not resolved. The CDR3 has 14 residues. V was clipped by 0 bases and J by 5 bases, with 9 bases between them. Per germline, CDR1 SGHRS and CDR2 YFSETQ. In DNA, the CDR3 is TGCGCCAGCAGCTTGGAAGGAAGGCATCAGCCCCAGCATTTT. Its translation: CASSLEGRHQPQHF.

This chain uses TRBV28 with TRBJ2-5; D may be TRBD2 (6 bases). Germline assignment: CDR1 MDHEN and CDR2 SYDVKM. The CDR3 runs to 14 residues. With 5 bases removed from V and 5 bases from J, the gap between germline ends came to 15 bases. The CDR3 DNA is TGTGCCAGCAGTACGCCTGCTCGGGGGGAGACCCAGTACTTC. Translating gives CASSTPARGETQYF.

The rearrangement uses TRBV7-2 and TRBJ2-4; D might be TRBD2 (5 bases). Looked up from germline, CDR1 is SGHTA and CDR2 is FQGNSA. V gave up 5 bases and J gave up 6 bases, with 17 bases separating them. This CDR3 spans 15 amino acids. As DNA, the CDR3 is TGTGCCAGCAGCGCCAATGGAGGCGCGGGAAACATTCAGTACTTC. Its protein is CASSANGGAGNIQYF. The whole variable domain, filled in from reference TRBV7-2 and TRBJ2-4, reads GAGVSQSPSNKVTEKGKDVELRCDPISGHTALYWYRQSLGQGLEFLIYFQGNSAPDKSGLPSDRFSAERTGGSVSTLTIQRTQQEDSAVYLCASSANGGAGNIQYFGAGTRLSVL.

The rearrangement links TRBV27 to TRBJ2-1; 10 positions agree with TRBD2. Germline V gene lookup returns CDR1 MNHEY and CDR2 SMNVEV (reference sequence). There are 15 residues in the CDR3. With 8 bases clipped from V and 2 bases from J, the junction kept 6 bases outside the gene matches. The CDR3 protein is CASRGLAGAYNEQFF. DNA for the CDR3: TGTGCCAGCCGGGGGCTAGCGGGGGCCTACAATGAGCAGTTCTTC.

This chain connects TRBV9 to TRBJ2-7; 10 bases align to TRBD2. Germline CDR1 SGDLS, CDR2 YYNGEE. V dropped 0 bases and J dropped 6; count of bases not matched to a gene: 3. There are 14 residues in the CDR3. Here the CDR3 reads CASSVASGSGEQYF. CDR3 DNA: TGTGCCAGCAGCGTAGCTAGCGGGAGTGGCGAGCAGTACTTC.

As DNA, the CDR3 is TGTGCCAGCAGCTTACAACTAGCGGGGGCATACGAGCAGTACTTC. Amino acids: CASSLQLAGAYEQYF. The chain joins TRBV12-3 or TRBV12-4 to TRBJ2-7, with 11 bases aligning to TRBD2. The ends lost 6 bases at V and 4 bases at J; junction bases unmatched: 8. The CDR3 covers 15 residues.

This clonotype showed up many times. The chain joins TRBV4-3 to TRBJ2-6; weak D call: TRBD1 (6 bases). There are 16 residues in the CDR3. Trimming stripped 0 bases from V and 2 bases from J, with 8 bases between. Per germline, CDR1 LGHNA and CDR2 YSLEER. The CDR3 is CASSQDGTTGANVLTF. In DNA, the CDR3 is TGCGCCAGCAGCCAAGACGGGACAACTGGGGCCAACGTCCTGACTTTC.

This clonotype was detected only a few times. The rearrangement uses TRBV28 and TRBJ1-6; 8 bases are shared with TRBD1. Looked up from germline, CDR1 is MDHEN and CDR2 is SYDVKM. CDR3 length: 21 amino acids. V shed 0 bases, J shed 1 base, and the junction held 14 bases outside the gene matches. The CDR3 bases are TGTGCCAGCAGTTTATGGTTGGGCACAGGGGGTAGCGGTTCCTATAATTCACCCCTCCACTTT. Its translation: CASSLWLGTGGSGSYNSPLHF.

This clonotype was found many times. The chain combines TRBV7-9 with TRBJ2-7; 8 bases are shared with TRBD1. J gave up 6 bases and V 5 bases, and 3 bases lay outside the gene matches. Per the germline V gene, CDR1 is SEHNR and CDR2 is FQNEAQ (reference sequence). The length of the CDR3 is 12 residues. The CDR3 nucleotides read TGTGCCAGCAGCGCGACAGGGGTCGAGCAGTACTTC. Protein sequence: CASSATGVEQYF.

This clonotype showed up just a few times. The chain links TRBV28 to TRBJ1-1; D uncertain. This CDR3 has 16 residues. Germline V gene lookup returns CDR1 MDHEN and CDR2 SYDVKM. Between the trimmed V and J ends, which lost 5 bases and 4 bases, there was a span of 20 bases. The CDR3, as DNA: TGTGCCAGCAGTATGCTCCGGGGAGGCCTAGGCACTGAAGCTTTCTTT. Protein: CASSMLRGGLGTEAFF.

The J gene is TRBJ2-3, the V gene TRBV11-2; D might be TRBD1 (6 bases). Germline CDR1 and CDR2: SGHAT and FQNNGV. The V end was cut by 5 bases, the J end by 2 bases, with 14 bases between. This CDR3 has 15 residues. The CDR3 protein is CASSPRTANTDTQYF. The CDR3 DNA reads TGTGCCAGCAGCCCCCGGACAGCGAACACAGATACGCAGTATTTT. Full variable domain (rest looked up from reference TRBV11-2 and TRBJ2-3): EAGVAQSPRYKIIEKRQSVAFWCNPISGHATLYWYQQILGQGPKLLIQFQNNGVVDDSQLPKDRFSAERLKGVDSTLKIQPAKLEDSAVYLCASSPRTANTDTQYFGPGTRLTVL.

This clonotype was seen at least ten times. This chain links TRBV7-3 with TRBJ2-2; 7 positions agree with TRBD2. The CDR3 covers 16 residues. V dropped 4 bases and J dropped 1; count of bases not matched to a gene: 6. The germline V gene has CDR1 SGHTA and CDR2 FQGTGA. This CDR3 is CASSSKIAGNTGELFF. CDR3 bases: TGTGCCAGCAGCTCGAAGATAGCGGGGAACACCGGGGAGCTGTTTTTT.

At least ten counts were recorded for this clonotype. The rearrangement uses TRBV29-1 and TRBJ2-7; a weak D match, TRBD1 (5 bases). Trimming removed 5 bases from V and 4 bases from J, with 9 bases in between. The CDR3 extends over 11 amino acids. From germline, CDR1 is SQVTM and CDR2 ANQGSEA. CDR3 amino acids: CSVLTDYEQYF. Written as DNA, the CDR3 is TGCAGCGTTCTGACAGATTACGAGCAGTACTTC.

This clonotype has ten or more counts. The DNA for the CDR3 is TGCAGCGTCTCTAGCAGCCTGAACACTGAAGCTTTCTTT. Its protein is CSVSSSLNTEAFF. V gene TRBV29-1 combines with J gene TRBJ1-1; D gene unclear. The CDR3 spans 13 residues. The ends were cut back, 6 bases at V and 0 bases at J, with 11 bases in the middle. CDR1 SQVTM and CDR2 ANQGSEA come from the germline V gene.

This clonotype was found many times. The DNA of the CDR3 is TGTGCCAGCAGTCCACCGACAGGAGGTTACTCCTACAATGAGCAGTTCTTC. As protein: CASSPPTGGYSYNEQFF. This sequence joins TRBV27 and TRBJ2-1; D is perhaps TRBD1 (6 bases). The CDR3 contains 17 residues. Germline CDR1 reads MNHEY; CDR2 reads SMNVEV (reference sequence). V lost 5 bases, J lost 0 bases, and 17 bases lay in between.

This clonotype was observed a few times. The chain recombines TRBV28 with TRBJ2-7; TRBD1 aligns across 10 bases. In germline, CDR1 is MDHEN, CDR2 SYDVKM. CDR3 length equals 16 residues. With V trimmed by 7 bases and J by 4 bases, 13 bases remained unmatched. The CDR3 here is CASTPTGTGVEYEQYF. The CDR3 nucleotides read TGTGCCAGCACCCCCACCGGGACAGGGGTTGAGTACGAGCAGTACTTC. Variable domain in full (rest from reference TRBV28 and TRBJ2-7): DVKVTQSSRYLVKRTGEKVFLECVQDMDHENMFWYRQDPGLGLRLIYFSYDVKMKEKGDIPEGYSVSREKKERFSLILESASTNQTSMYLCASTPTGTGVEYEQYFGPGTRLTVT.

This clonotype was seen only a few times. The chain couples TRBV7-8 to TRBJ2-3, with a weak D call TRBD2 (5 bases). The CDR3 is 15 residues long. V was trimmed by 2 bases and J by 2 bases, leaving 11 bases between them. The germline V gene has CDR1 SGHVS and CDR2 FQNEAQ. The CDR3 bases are TGTGCCAGCAGCTTAATCCGGGGAAACACAGATACGCAGTATTTT. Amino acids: CASSLIRGNTDTQYF.

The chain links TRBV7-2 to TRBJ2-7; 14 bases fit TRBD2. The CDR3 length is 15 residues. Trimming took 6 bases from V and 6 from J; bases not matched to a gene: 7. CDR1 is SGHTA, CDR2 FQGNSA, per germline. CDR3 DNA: TGTGCCAGCAGGTCCAGACTAGCGGGAGGGACCGAGCAGTACTTC. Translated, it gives CASRSRLAGGTEQYF.

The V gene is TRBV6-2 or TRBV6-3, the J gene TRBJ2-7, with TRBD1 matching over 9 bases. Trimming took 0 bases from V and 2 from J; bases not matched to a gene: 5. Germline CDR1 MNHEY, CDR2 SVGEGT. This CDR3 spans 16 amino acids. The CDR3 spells CASSYSLRDRAYEQYF. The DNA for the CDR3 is TGTGCCAGCAGTTACTCATTACGGGACAGGGCCTACGAGCAGTACTTC.

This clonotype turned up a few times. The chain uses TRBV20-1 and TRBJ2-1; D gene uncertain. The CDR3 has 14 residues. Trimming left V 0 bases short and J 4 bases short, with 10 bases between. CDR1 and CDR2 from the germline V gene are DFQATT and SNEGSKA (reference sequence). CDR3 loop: CSAREFESYNEQFF. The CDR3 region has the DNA TGCAGTGCTAGAGAGTTCGAGTCTTACAATGAGCAGTTCTTC.

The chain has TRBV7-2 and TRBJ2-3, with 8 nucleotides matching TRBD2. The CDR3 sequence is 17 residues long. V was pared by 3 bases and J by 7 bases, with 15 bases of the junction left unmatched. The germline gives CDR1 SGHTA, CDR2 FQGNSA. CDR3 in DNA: TGTGCCAGCAGCTTGGCCCCAGCGGGAGTGTATATGAATACGCAGTATTTT. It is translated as CASSLAPAGVYMNTQYF.

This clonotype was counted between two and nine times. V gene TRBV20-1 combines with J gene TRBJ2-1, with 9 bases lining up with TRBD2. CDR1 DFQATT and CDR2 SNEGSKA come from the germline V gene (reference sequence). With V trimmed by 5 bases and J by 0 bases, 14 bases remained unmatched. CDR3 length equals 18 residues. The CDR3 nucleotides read TGCAGTGCTGAGGGGGTGGCTAGCGGGATTTACTCCTACAATGAGCAGTTCTTC. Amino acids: CSAEGVASGIYSYNEQFF.

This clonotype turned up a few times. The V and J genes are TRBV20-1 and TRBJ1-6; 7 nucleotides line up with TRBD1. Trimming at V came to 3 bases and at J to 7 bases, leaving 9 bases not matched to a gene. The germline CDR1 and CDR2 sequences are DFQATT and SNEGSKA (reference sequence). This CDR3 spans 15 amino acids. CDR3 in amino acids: CSARDTGVLNSPLHF. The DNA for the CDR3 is TGCAGTGCTAGGGATACAGGGGTTTTAAATTCACCCCTCCACTTT.

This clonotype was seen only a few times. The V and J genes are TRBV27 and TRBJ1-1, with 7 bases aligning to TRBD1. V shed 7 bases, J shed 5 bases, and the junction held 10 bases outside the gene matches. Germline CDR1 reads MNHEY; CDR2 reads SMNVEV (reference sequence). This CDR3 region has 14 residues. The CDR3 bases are TGTGCCAGCAACCCAGGGGGAGGGAAGACTGAAGCTTTCTTT. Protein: CASNPGGGKTEAFF.

The CDR3: CASSLLAGGLEQYF. For the CDR3, the DNA is TGTGCCAGCAGTTTACTAGCGGGGGGCCTCGAGCAGTACTTC. The J gene is TRBJ2-7, the V gene TRBV2; 12 bases are a match to TRBD2. CDR1 is SNHLY, CDR2 FYNNEI, per germline. The J segment lost 6 bases and the V segment lost 5 bases, leaving 5 bases of the junction unmatched. This CDR3 spans 14 amino acids. The variable domain in full, completed from reference TRBV2 and TRBJ2-7, reads EPEVTQTPSHQVTQMGQEVILRCVPISNHLYFYWYRQILGQKVEFLVSFYNNEISEKSEIFDDQFSVERPDGSNFTLKIRSTKLEDSAMYFCASSLLAGGLEQYFGPGTRLTVT.

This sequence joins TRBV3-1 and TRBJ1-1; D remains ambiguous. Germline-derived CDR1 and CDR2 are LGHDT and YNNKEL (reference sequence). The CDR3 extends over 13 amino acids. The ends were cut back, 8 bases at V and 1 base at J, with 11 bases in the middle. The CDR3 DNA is TGTGCCAGCGGTGGGAGGTCGAACACTGAAGCTTTCTTT. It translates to CASGGRSNTEAFF.